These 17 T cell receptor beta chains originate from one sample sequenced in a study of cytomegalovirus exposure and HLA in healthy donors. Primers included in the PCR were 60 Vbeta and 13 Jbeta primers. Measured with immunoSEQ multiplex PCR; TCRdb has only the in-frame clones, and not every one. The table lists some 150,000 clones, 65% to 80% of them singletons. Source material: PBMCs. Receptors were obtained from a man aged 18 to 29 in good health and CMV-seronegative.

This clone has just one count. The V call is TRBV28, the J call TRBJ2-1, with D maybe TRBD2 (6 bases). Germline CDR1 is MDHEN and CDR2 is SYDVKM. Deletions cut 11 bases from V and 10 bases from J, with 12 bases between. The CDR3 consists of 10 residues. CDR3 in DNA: TGTGCCTCTCATCGGGGGGAGCAGTTCTTC. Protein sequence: CASHRGEQFF.

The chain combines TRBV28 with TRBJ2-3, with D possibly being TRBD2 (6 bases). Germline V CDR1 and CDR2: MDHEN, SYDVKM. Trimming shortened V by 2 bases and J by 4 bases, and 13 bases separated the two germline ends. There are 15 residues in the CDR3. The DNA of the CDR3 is TGTGCCAGCAGTTTACGGGGGAGAAGATCAGATACGCAGTATTTT. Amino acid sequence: CASSLRGRRSDTQYF.

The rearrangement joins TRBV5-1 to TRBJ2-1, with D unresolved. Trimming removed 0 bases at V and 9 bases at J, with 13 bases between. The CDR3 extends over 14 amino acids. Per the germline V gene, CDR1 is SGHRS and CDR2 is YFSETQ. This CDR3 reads CASSLAARLGEQFF. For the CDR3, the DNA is TGCGCCAGCAGCTTGGCGGCTAGACTCGGTGAGCAGTTCTTC.

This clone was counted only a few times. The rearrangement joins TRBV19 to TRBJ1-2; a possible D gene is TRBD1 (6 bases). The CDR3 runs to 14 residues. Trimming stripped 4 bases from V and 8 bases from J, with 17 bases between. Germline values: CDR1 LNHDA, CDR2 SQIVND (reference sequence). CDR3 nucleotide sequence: TGTGCCAGTAGTACGGGGACATGGGACGGGGGCTACACCTTC. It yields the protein CASSTGTWDGGYTF.

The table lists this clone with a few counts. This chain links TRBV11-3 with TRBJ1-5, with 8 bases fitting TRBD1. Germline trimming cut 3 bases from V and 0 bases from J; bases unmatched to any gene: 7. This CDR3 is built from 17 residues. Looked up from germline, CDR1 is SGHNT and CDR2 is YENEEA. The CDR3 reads CASSFSAGGSSNQPQHF. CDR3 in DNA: TGTGCCAGCAGCTTTAGTGCAGGGGGCAGTAGCAATCAGCCCCAGCATTTT.

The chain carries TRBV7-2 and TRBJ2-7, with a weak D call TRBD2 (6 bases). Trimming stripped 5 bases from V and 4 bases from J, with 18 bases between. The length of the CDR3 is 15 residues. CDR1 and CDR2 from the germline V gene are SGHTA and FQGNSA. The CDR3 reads CASSPRGTAQYEQYF. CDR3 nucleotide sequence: TGTGCCAGCAGCCCCAGAGGGACTGCGCAATACGAGCAGTACTTC.

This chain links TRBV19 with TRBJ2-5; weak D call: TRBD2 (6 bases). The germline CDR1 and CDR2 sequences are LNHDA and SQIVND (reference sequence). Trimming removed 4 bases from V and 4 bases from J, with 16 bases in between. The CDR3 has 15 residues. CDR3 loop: CASSRGRGGTETQYF. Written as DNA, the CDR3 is TGTGCCAGTAGTAGGGGCCGGGGAGGTACAGAGACCCAGTACTTC.

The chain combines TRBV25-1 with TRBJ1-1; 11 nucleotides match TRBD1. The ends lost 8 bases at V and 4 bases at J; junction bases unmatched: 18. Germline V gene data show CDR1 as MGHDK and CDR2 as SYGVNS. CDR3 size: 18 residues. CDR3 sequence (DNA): TGTGCCAGCCCGCCGGATTGGACAGGGGGCAAATGGGGCACTGAAGCTTTCTTT. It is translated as CASPPDWTGGKWGTEAFF.

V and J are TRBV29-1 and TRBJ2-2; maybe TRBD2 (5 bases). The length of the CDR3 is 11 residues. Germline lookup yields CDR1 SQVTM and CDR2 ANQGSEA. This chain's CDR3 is CSGGNTGELFF. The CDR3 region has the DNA TGCAGTGGAGGGAACACCGGGGAGCTGTTTTTT.

CDR3 amino acids: CASSPGTGGGYGYTF. In DNA form, the CDR3 reads TGTGCCAGCAGCCCCGGGACAGGGGGCGGGTATGGCTACACCTTC. This chain links TRBV28 with TRBJ1-2, with 12 bases identical to TRBD1. V dropped 6 bases and J dropped 5; count of bases not matched to a gene: 7. Germline loops: CDR1 MDHEN, CDR2 SYDVKM. This CDR3 has 15 amino acids.

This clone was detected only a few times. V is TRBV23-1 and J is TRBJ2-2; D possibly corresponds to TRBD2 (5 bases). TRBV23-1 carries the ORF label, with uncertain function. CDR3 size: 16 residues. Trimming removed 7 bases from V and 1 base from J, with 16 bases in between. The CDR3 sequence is CASIRGGGENTGELFF. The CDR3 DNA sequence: TGCGCCAGCATCCGAGGCGGAGGTGAGAACACCGGGGAGCTGTTTTTT.

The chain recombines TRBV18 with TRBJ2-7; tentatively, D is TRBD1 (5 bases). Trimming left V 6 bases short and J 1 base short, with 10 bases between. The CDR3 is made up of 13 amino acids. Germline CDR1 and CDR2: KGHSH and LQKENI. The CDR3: CASSQGISYEQYV. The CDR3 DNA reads TGTGCCAGCTCCCAGGGTATATCCTACGAGCAGTACGTC.

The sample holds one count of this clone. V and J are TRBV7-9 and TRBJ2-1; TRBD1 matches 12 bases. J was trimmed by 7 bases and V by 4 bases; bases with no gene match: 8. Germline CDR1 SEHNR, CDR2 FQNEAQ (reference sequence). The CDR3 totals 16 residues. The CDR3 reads CASSYRRDRGPNEQFF. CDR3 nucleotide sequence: TGTGCCAGCAGCTACCGCCGGGACAGGGGGCCAAATGAGCAGTTCTTC.

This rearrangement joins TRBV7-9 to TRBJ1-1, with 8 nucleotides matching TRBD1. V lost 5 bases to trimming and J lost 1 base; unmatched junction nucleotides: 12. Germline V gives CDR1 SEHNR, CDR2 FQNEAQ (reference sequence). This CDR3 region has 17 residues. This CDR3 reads CASSPWTGRGENTEAFF. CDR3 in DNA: TGTGCCAGCAGCCCTTGGACAGGGAGGGGGGAGAACACTGAAGCTTTCTTT.

This chain's CDR3 is CASSRWGQVAPDTQYF. As DNA, the CDR3 is TGTGCCAGCAGTCGCTGGGGACAGGTAGCACCAGATACGCAGTATTTT. The genes are TRBV2 and TRBJ2-3; 8 bases match TRBD1. CDR3 length equals 16 residues. Unmatched junction bases numbered 11, after V lost 5 bases and J lost 4 bases. Germline-derived CDR1 and CDR2 are SNHLY and FYNNEI.

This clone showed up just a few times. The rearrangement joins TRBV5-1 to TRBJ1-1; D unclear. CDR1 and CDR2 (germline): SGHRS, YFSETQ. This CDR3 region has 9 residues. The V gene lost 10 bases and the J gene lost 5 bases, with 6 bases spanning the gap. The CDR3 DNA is TGCGCCGAACGGACTGAAGCTTTCTTT. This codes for CAERTEAFF.

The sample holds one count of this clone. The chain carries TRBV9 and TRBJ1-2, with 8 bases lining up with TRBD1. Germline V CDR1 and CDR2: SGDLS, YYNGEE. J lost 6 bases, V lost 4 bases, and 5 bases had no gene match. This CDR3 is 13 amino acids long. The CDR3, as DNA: TGTGCCAGCAGCCCCAGGGGGCCCCATGGCTACACCTTC. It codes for CASSPRGPHGYTF.